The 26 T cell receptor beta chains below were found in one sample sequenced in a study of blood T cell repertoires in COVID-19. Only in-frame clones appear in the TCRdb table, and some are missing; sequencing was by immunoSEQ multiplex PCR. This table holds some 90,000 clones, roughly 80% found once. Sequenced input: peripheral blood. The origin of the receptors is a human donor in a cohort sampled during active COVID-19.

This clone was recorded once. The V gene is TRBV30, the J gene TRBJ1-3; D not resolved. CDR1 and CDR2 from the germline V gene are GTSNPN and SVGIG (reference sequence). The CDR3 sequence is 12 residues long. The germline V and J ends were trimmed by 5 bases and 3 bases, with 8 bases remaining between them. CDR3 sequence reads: CAWAGVGNTIYF. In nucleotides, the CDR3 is TGTGCCTGGGCGGGTGTTGGAAACACCATATATTTT.

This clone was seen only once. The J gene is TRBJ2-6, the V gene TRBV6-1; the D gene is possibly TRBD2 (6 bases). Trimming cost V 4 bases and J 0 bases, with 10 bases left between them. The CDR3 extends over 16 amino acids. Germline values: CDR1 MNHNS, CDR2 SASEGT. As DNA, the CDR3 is TGTGCCAGCAGTGCGGGACTTCCCTCTGGGGCCAACGTCCTGACTTTC. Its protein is CASSAGLPSGANVLTF.

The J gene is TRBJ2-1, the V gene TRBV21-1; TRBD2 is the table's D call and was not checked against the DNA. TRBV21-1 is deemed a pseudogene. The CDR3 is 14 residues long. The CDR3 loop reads CASSPRRGNNEQFF. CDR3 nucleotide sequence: TGTGCCAGCAGCCCCCGGAGGGGAAACAATGAGCAGTTCTTC.

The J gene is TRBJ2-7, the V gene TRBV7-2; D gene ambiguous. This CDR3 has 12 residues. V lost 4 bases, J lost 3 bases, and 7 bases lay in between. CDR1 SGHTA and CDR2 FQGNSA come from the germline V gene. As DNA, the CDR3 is TGTGCCAGCAGCTCCTCCCTCTACGAGCAGTACTTC. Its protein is CASSSSLYEQYF.

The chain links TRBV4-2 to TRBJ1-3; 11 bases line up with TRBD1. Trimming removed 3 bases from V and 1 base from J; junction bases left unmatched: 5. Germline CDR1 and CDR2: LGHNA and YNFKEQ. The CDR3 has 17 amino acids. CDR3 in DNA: TGTGCCAGCAGCCACGGGACAGGGGGTATGTCTGGAAACACCATATATTTT. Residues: CASSHGTGGMSGNTIYF.

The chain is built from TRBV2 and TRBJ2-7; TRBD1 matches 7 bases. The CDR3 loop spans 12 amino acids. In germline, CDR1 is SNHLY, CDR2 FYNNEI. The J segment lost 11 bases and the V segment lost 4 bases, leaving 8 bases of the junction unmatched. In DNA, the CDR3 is TGTGCCAGCAGTGCCCTCCCGGGACAGAAGTACTTC. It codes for CASSALPGQKYF. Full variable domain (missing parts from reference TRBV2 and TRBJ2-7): EPEVTQTPSHQVTQMGQEVILRCVPISNHLYFYWYRQILGQKVEFLVSFYNNEISEKSEIFDDQFSVERPDGSNFTLKIRSTKLEDSAMYFCASSALPGQKYFGPGTRLTVT.

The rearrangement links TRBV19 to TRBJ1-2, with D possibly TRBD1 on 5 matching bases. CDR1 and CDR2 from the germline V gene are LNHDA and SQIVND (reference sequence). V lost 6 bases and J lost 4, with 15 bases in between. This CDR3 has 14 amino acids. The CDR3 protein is CASRFGQGGYGYTF. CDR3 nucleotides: TGTGCCAGTAGGTTCGGGCAGGGTGGCTATGGCTACACCTTC.

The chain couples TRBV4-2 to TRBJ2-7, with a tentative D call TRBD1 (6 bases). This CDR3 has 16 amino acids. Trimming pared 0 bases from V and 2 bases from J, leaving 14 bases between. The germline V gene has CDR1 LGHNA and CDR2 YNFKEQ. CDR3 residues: CASSQDWAGEAYEQYF. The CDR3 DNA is TGTGCCAGCAGCCAAGATTGGGCAGGGGAAGCCTACGAGCAGTACTTC.

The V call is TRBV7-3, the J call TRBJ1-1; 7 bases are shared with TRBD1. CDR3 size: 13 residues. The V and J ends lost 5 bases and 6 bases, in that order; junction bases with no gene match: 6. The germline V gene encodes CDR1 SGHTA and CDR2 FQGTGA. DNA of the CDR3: TGTGCCAGCAGCCCAGGGGGGCGCGCTGAAGCTTTCTTT. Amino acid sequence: CASSPGGRAEAFF. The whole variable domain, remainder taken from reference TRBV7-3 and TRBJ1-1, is GAGVSQTPSNKVTEKGKYVELRCDPISGHTALYWYRQSLGQGPEFLIYFQGTGAADDSGLPNDRFFAVRPEGSVSTLKIQRTERGDSAVYLCASSPGGRAEAFFGQGTRLTVV.

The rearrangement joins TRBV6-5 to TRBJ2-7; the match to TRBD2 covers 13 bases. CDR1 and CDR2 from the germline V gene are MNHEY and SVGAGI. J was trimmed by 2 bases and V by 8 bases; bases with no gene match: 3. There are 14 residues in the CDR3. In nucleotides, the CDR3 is TGTGCCAGCGGCGGACTAGCGGGAGCCTACGAGCAGTACTTC. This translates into CASGGLAGAYEQYF.

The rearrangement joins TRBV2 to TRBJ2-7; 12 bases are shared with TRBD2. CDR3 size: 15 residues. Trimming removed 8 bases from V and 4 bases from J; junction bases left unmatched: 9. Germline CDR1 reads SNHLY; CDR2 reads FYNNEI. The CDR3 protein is CASGRLAGDHYEQYF. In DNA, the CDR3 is TGTGCCAGCGGAAGACTAGCGGGAGATCATTACGAGCAGTACTTC.

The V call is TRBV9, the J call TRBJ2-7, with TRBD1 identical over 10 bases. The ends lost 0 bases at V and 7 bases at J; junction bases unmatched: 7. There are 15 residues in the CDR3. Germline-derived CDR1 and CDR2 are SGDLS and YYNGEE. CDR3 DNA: TGTGCCAGCAGCGTAGACACCGGGACAGGGGAAGAGCAGTACTTC. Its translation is CASSVDTGTGEEQYF.

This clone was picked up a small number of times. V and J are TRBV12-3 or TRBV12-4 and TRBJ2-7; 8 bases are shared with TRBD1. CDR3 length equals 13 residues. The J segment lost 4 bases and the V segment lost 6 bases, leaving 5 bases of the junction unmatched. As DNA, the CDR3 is TGTGCCAGCAGCAGGGGACAGGCTTACGAGCAGTACTTC. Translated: CASSRGQAYEQYF.

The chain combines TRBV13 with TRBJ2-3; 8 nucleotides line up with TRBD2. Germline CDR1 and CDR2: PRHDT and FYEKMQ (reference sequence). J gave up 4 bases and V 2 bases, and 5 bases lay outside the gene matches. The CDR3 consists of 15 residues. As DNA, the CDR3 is TGTGCCAGCAGCTTACTAGCGGGCTCGCCAGATACGCAGTATTTT. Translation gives CASSLLAGSPDTQYF.

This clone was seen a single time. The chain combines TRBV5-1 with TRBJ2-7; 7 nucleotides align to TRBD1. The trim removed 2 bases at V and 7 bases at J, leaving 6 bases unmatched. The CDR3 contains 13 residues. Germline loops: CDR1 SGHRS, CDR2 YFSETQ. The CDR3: CASSFTGVGEQYF. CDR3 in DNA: TGCGCCAGCAGCTTCACAGGGGTAGGGGAGCAGTACTTC.

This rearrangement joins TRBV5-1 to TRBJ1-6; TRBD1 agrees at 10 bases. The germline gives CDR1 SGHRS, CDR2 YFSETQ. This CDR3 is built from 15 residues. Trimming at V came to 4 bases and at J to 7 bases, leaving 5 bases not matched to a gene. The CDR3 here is CASSRDRGRNSPLHF. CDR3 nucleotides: TGCGCCAGCAGCCGGGACAGGGGCCGGAATTCACCCCTCCACTTT.

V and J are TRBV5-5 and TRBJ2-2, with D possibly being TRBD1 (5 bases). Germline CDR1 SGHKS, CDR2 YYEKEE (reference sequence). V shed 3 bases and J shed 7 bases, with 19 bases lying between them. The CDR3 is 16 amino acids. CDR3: CASSWTSTAWGGELFF. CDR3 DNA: TGTGCCAGCAGCTGGACCTCGACAGCCTGGGGCGGGGAGCTGTTTTTT.

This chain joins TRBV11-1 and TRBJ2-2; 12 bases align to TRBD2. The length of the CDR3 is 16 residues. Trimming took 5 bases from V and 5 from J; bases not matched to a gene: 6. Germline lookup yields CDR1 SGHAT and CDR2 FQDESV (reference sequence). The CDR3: CASSARTSGITGELFF. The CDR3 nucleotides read TGTGCCAGCAGCGCGAGGACTAGCGGGATTACCGGGGAGCTGTTTTTT.

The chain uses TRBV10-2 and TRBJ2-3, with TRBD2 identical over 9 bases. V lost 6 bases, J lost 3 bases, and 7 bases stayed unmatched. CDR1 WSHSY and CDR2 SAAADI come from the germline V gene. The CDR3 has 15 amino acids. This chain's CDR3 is CASRGGREGTDTQYF. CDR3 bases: TGCGCCAGCAGGGGGGGGCGGGAGGGGACAGATACGCAGTATTTT.

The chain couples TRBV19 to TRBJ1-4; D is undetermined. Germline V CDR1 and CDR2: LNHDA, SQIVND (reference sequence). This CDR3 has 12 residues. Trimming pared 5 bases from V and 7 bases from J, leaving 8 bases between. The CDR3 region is CASSLQIEKLFF. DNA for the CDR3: TGTGCCAGTAGTCTCCAGATTGAAAAACTGTTTTTT.

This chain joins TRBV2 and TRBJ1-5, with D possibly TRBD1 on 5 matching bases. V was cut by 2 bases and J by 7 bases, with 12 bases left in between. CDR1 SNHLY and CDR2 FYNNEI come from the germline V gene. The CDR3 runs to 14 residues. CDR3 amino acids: CASSEKAGKQPQHF. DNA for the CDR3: TGTGCCAGCAGTGAAAAGGCAGGGAAACAGCCCCAGCATTTT.

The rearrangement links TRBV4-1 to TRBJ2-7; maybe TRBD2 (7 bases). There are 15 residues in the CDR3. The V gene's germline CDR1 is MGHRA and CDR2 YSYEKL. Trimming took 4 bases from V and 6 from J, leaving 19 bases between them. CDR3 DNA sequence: TGCGCCAGCAGCCGTGAAGGGGGGAGGGTTGGCGAGCAGTACTTC. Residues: CASSREGGRVGEQYF.

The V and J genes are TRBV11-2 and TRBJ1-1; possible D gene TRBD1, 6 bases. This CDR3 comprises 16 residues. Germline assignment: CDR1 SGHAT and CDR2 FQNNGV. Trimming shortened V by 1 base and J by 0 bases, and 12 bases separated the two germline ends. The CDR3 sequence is CASSLGGTILNTEAFF. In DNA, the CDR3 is TGTGCCAGCAGCTTAGGGGGGACAATCTTGAACACTGAAGCTTTCTTT.

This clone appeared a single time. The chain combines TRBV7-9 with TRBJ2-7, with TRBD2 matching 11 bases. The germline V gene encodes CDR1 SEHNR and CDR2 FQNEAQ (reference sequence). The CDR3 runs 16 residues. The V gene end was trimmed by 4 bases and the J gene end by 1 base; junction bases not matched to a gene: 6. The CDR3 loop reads CASSSPSGRHSYEQYF. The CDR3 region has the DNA TGTGCCAGCAGCTCACCTAGCGGGAGGCATTCCTACGAGCAGTACTTC.

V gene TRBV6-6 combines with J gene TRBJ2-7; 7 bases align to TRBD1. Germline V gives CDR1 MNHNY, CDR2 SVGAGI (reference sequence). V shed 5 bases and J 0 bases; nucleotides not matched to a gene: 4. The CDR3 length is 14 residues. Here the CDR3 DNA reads TGTGCCAGCAGTGGGTGGGACAGCTCCTACGAGCAGTACTTC. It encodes CASSGWDSSYEQYF.

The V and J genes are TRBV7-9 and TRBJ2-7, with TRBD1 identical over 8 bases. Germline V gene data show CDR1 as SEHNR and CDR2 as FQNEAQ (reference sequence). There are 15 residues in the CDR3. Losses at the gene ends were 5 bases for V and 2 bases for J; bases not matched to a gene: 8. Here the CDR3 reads CASSPSGTGAYEQYF. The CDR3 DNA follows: TGTGCCAGCAGCCCCTCTGGGACAGGAGCCTACGAGCAGTACTTC.